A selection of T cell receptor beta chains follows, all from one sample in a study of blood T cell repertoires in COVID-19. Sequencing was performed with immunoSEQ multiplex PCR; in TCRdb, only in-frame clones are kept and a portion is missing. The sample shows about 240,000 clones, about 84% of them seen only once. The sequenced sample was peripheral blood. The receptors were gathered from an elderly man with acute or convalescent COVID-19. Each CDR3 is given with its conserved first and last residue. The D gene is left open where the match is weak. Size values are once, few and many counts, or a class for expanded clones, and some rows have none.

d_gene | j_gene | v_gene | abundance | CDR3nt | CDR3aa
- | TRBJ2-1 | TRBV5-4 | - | TGTGCCAGCAGCTTGGCCCGGGTCTCAAATGAGCAGTTCTTC | CASSLARVSNEQFF
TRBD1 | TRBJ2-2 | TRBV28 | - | TGTGCCAGCAGTTTTAGGGACAGGGGTAACACCGGGGAGCTGTTTTTT | CASSFRDRGNTGELFF
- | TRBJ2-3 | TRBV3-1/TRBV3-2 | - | TGTGCCAGCAGCCAAGCAGGGGTGGGGGGGTCCGATACGCAGTATTTT | CASSQAGVGGSDTQYF
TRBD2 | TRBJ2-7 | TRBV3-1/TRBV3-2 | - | TGTGCCAGCAGCCCTAGACTAGCGGGGGGGGAGCAGTACTTC | CASSPRLAGGEQYF
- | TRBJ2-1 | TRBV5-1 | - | TGCGCCAGCAGCTTGGGCCCCAGCTCCTACAATGAGCAGTTCTTC | CASSLGPSSYNEQFF
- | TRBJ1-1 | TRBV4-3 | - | TGCGCCAGCAGCCAAGGCTTACTATTGAACACTGAAGCTTTCTTT | CASSQGLLLNTEAFF
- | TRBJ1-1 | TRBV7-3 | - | TGTGCCAGCAGCTTAGTGCGGGACACTGAAGCTTTCTTT | CASSLVRDTEAFF
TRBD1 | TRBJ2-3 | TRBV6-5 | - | TGTGCCAGCCGGACAGGATCGGCAGATACGCAGTATTTT | CASRTGSADTQYF
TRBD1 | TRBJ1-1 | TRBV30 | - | TGTGCCCCCCCCGGGGACAGGGATGGGCCTTGTAACACTGAAGCTTTCTTT | CAPPGDRDGPCNTEAFF
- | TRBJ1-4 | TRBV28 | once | TGTGCCAGCAGTGCCCGATTGGGGGGTGGAGGGGAAAAACTGTTTTTT | CASSARLGGGGEKLFF
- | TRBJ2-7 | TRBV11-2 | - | TGTGCCAGCAGCTTCCCCGGGATCCCCTACGAGCAGTACTTC | CASSFPGIPYEQYF
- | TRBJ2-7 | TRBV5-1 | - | TGCGCCAGCAGCTTGGAAGCTGCCTACGAGCAGTACTTC | CASSLEAAYEQYF
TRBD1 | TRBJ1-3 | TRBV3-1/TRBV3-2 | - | TGTGCCAGCAGCCAAATGGGACAGGGCTCCGGAAACACCATATATTTT | CASSQMGQGSGNTIYF
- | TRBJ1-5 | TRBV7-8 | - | TGTGCCAGCAGCTTTGGGGGGAATCAGCCCCAGCATTTT | CASSFGGNQPQHF
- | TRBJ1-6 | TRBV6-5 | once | TGTGCCAGCAGTTACTCACAGGGACGGACAAATTCACCCCTCCACTTT | CASSYSQGRTNSPLHF
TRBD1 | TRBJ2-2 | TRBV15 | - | TGTGCCACCAGCAGGGACAGGGGAACCGGGGAGCTGTTTTTT | CATSRDRGTGELFF